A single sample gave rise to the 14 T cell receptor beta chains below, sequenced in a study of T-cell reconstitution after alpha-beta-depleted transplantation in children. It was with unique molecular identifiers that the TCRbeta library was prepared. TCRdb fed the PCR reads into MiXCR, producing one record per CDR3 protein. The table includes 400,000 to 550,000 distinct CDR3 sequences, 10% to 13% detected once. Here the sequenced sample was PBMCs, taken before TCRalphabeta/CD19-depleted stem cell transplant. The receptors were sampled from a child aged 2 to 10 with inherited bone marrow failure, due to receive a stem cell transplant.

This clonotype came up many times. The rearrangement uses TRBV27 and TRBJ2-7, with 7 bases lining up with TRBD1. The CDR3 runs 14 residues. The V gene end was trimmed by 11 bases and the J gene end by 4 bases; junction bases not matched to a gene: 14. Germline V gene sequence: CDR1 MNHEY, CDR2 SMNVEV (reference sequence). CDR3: CAAGIGGHFYEQYF. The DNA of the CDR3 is TGTGCCGCAGGGATAGGGGGCCACTTTTACGAGCAGTACTTC.

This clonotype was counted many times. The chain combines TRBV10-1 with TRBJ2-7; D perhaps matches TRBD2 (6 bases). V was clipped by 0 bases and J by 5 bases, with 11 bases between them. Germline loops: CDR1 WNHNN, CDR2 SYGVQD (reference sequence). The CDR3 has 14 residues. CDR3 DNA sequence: TGCGCCAGCAGTGAGTCAGGGACTCCAGACGAGCAGTACTTC. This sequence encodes CASSESGTPDEQYF.

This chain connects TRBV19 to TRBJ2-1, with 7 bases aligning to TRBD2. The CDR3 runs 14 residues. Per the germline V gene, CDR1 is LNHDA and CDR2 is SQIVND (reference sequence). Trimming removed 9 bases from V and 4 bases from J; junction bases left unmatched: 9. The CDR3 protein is CASQIAGVYNEQFF. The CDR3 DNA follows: TGTGCCAGCCAGATAGCGGGTGTTTACAATGAGCAGTTCTTC.

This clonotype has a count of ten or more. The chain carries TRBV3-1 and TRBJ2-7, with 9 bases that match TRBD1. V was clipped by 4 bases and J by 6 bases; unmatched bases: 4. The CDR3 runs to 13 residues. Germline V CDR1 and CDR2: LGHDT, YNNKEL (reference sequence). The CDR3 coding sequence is TGTGCCAGCAGCCCCTCGACAGGGGGCGAGCAGTACTTC. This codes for CASSPSTGGEQYF.

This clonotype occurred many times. CDR3 coding DNA: TGCGCCAGCAGCTCCCCGGGAGGGTTAAACAATGAGCAGTTCTTC. Its protein is CASSSPGGLNNEQFF. The chain combines TRBV5-1 with TRBJ2-1, with 8 bases identical to TRBD2. CDR1 and CDR2 (germline): SGHRS, YFSETQ. V lost 3 bases, J lost 5 bases, and 7 bases stayed unmatched. There are 15 residues in the CDR3.

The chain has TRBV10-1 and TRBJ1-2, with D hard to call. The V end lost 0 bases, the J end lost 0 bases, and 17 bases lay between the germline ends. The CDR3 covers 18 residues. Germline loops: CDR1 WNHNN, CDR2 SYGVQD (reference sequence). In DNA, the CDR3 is TGCGCCAGCAGTGAGTCTACCGCGGTGAGGAAGGCTAACTATGGCTACACCTTC. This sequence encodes CASSESTAVRKANYGYTF.

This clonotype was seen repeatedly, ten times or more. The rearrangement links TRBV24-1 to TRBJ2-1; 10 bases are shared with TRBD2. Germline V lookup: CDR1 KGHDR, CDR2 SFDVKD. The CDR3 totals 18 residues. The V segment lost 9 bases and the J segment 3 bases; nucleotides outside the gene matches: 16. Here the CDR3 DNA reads TGTGCCACCGGACACTCCAGCGGGAGGGCCTTTAACTACAATGAGCAGTTCTTC. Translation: CATGHSSGRAFNYNEQFF.

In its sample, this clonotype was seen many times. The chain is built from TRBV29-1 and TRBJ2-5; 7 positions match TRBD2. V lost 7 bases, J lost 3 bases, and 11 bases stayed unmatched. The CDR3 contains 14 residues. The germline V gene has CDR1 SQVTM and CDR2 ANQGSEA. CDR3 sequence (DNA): TGCAGCGCTATAAAACTAGCGCAAAAAGAGACCCAGTACTTC. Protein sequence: CSAIKLAQKETQYF.

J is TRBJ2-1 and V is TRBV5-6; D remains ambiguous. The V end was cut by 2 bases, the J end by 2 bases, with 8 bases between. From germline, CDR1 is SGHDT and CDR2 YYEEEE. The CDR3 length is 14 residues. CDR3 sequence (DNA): TGTGCCAGCAGCTTCGGATTACCCTACAATGAGCAGTTCTTC. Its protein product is CASSFGLPYNEQFF.

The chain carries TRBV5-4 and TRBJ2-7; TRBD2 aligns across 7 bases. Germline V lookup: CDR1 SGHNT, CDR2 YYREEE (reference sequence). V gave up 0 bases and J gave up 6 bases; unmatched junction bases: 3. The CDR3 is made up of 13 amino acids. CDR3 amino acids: CASSLGGGVEQYF. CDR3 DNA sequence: TGTGCCAGCAGCTTGGGGGGGGGGGTCGAGCAGTACTTC.

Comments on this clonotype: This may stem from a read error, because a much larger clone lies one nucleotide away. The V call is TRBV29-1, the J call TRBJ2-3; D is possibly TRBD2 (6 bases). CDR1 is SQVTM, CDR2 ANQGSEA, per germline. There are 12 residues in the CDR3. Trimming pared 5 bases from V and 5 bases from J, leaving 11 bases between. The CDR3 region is CSVPSGVDTQYF. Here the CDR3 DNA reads TGCAGCGTTCCCTCGGGGGTAGATACGCAGTATTTT.

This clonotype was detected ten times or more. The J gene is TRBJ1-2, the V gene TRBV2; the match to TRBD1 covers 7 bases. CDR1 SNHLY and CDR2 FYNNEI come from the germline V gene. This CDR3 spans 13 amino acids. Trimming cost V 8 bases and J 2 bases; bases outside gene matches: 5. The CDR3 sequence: CASDETGNYGYTF. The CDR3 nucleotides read TGTGCCAGCGATGAGACAGGGAACTATGGCTACACCTTC.

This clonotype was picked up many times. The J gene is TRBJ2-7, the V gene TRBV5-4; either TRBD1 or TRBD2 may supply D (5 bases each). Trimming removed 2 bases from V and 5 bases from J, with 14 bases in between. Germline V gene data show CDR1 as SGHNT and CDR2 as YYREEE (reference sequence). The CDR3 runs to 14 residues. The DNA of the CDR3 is TGTGCCAGCAGCTTCCGGGACCTGATCAACGAGCAGTACTTC. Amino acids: CASSFRDLINEQYF. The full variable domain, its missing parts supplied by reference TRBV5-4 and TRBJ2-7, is ETGVTQSPTHLIKTRGQQVTLRCSSQSGHNTVSWYQQALGQGPQFIFQYYREEENGRGNFPPRFSGLQFPNYSSELNVNALELDDSALYLCASSFRDLINEQYFGPGTRLTVT.

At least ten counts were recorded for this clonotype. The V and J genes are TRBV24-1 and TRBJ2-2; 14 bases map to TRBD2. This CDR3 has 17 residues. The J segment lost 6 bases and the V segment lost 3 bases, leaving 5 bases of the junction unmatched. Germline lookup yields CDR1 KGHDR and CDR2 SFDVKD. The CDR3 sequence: CATSDVGLAGGAGELFF. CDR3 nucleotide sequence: TGTGCCACCAGTGATGTCGGACTAGCGGGAGGCGCCGGGGAGCTGTTTTTT.